One sample yielded the 29 T cell receptor beta chains listed below, sequenced in a study of beta chain features in type 1 diabetes. The investigators reverse transcribed all of the isolated RNA, so they sequenced expressed TCRB transcripts. TCRdb keeps only in-frame clones here, not all; method: immunoSEQ multiplex PCR. Among roughly 610,000 clones listed, around 15% were seen once. The sequenced sample was naive CD4+ T cells from blood. All receptors derive from a young man in good health.

Comment on this clone: The germline gene is not matched at one end of the junction; a read error may be the cause. The chain joins TRBV12-5 to TRBJ1-1; TRBD1 might be the D (6 bases). The CDR3 contains 14 residues. The germline gives CDR1 LGHNT, CDR2 FRNRAP. As DNA, the CDR3 is TGTGCTAGTGTTTTGGAAGGGGGAGGCACTGAAGCTTTCTTT. Translated, it gives CASVLEGGGTEAFF.

The chain employs TRBV7-2 and TRBJ2-6; 8 nucleotides match TRBD1. CDR3 length equals 16 residues. The germline CDR1 and CDR2 sequences are SGHTA and FQGNSA. V was pared by 1 base and J by 2 bases, with 1 base of the junction left unmatched. The CDR3 DNA reads as TGTGCCAGCAGCTTAGGGACAGGGACTGGGGCCAACGTCCTGACTTTC. Translation gives CASSLGTGTGANVLTF.

The rearrangement links TRBV21-1 to TRBJ1-1; TRBD1 is taken as the D call from the table, unchecked against the DNA. TRBV21-1 is labeled a pseudogene. The length of the CDR3 is 15 residues. The CDR3 bases are TGTGCCAGCAGCAACCCCAGACAGAGAAACACTGAAGCTTTCTTT. Translated, it gives CASSNPRQRNTEAFF.

This clone has just a few counts. V is TRBV7-3 and J is TRBJ1-2; TRBD1 matches at 7 bases. CDR1 and CDR2 (germline): SGHTA, FQGTGA. Germline trimming cut 3 bases from V and 6 bases from J; bases unmatched to any gene: 4. This CDR3 is 13 amino acids long. The CDR3 is CASSFRQGNGYTF. CDR3 bases: TGTGCCAGCAGCTTCCGACAGGGCAATGGCTACACCTTC.

This rearrangement joins TRBV28 to TRBJ2-7; D remains ambiguous. The ends were cut back, 5 bases at V and 3 bases at J, with 5 bases in the middle. The CDR3 loop spans 11 amino acids. CDR1 and CDR2 (germline): MDHEN, SYDVKM. In DNA, the CDR3 is TGTGCCAGCAGTGCAGGCTACGAGCAGTACTTC. Translated, it gives CASSAGYEQYF.

The chain joins TRBV9 to TRBJ1-3; D is undetermined. CDR3 size: 16 residues. V gave up 0 bases and J gave up 4 bases, with 14 bases separating them. Germline CDR1 SGDLS, CDR2 YYNGEE. CDR3 in DNA: TGTGCCAGCAGCGTAGGAGTGACCCAAGGAGGAAACACCATATATTTT. Residues: CASSVGVTQGGNTIYF.

This clone was counted only a few times. The chain links TRBV9 to TRBJ2-1; the match to TRBD2 covers 7 bases. V lost 0 bases, J lost 7 bases, and 4 bases stayed unmatched. Germline V gene data show CDR1 as SGDLS and CDR2 as YYNGEE. This CDR3 is built from 14 residues. DNA of the CDR3: TGTGCCAGCAGCGTAGATCCTAGCGGAAATGAGCAGTTCTTC. Translating gives CASSVDPSGNEQFF.

V and J are TRBV14 and TRBJ2-7; possibly TRBD1 for D (5 bases). Germline V lookup: CDR1 SGHDN, CDR2 FVKESK. CDR3 length: 14 residues. V shed 0 bases and J shed 7 bases, with 13 bases lying between them. CDR3 protein: CASSQDWQGREQYF. In DNA form, the CDR3 reads TGTGCCAGCAGCCAAGATTGGCAGGGAAGGGAGCAGTACTTC.

This clone was counted a few times. The genes are TRBV4-3 and TRBJ2-5; possibly TRBD2 for D (6 bases). V was cut by 1 base and J by 2 bases, with 11 bases left in between. CDR1 is LGHNA and CDR2 is YSLEER in the germline V gene. This CDR3 comprises 15 residues. CDR3 protein: CASSQGPRGQETQYF. The CDR3 coding sequence is TGCGCCAGCAGCCAAGGGCCCCGGGGGCAAGAGACCCAGTACTTC.

This clone was found a few times. CDR3 in amino acids: CASSIRQVTGELFF. CDR3 nucleotide sequence: TGTGCCAGTAGTATACGTCAGGTCACCGGGGAGCTGTTTTTT. The chain links TRBV19 to TRBJ2-2; no definite D call. Germline loops: CDR1 LNHDA, CDR2 SQIVND (reference sequence). This CDR3 has 14 amino acids. V was pared by 2 bases and J by 4 bases, with 8 bases between.

This clone came up a few times. The V call is TRBV5-1, the J call TRBJ2-3; D ambiguous. The CDR3 extends over 14 amino acids. Germline V gene sequence: CDR1 SGHRS, CDR2 YFSETQ. The V and J ends lost 4 bases and 0 bases respectively, with 9 bases between them. DNA for the CDR3: TGCGCCAGCAGCCCTGGACCGAGCACAGATACGCAGTATTTT. Encoded protein: CASSPGPSTDTQYF.

This clone was seen more than once but under ten times. The V gene is TRBV7-6, the J gene TRBJ2-7; tentatively, D is TRBD1 (7 bases). The CDR3 totals 15 residues. From germline, CDR1 is SGHVS and CDR2 FNYEAQ. V lost 4 bases and J lost 2, with 15 bases in between. The CDR3 region is CASSSQGGFTYEQYF. CDR3 bases: TGTGCCAGCAGCTCCCAGGGGGGATTCACCTACGAGCAGTACTTC.

This clone was seen a few times. The chain links TRBV27 to TRBJ1-2; the D gene is possibly TRBD1 (5 bases). This CDR3 has 15 residues. Deletions cut 4 bases from V and 8 bases from J, with 20 bases between. CDR1 and CDR2 (germline): MNHEY, SMNVEV (reference sequence). CDR3 in amino acids: CASSYYLGRTEGYTF. CDR3 DNA sequence: TGTGCCAGCAGTTACTATTTGGGGCGAACGGAGGGCTACACCTTC.

This clone showed up just a few times. The V and J genes are TRBV7-2 and TRBJ2-4; D not certain. The CDR3 sequence is 15 residues long. Looked up from germline, CDR1 is SGHTA and CDR2 is FQGNSA. Trimming cost V 5 bases and J 0 bases, with 11 bases left between them. The CDR3 region has the DNA TGTGCCAGCAGCCCTGTCTCGCTAGCCAAAAACATTCAGTACTTC. Residues: CASSPVSLAKNIQYF.

This chain uses TRBV4-1 with TRBJ2-1, with 8 bases identical to TRBD2. The CDR3 extends over 15 amino acids. V was clipped by 2 bases and J by 1 base; unmatched bases: 1. The V gene's germline CDR1 is MGHRA and CDR2 YSYEKL. CDR3 in DNA: TGCGCCAGCAGCCAAACTAGCGGTTCCTACAATGAGCAGTTCTTC. Amino acids: CASSQTSGSYNEQFF.

This clone was counted a few times. V and J are TRBV14 and TRBJ1-3, with 7 positions matching TRBD1. The V gene's germline CDR1 is SGHDN and CDR2 FVKESK. The CDR3 extends over 17 amino acids. Trimming cost V 4 bases and J 0 bases; bases outside gene matches: 9. CDR3 bases: TGTGCCAGCAGCCTACAGGGGCCGCTCAACTCTGGAAACACCATATATTTT. Its translation: CASSLQGPLNSGNTIYF.

This clone was counted a few times. The chain employs TRBV14 and TRBJ2-1; 8 nucleotides line up with TRBD1. Germline V gene lookup returns CDR1 SGHDN and CDR2 FVKESK. The CDR3 runs to 13 residues. V lost 3 bases and J lost 10; bases outside the gene matches: 5. The CDR3 DNA sequence: TGTGCCAGCAGCCAGGGTGACAGGGGCGAGCAGTTCTTC. Translated, it gives CASSQGDRGEQFF.

Note on this clone: Within the sample, other DNA sequences also encode this same CDR3. The chain has TRBV27 and TRBJ2-7, with TRBD2 matching 10 bases. V was clipped by 5 bases and J by 2 bases; unmatched bases: 9. This CDR3 comprises 16 residues. From germline, CDR1 is MNHEY and CDR2 SMNVEV (reference sequence). The CDR3 DNA follows: TGTGCCAGCAGTCTCATAATAGCGGGGGGAACCTACGAGCAGTACTTC. Encoded protein: CASSLIIAGGTYEQYF.

This clone was seen only once. CDR3 nucleotides: TGTGCCAGCAGTTTATATAGGGGAGAGCAAGAGACCCAGTACTTC. Protein sequence: CASSLYRGEQETQYF. The chain combines TRBV28 with TRBJ2-5, with D perhaps TRBD1 or TRBD2 (5 bases each). CDR3 size: 15 residues. Trimming shortened V by 1 base and J by 2 bases, and 11 bases separated the two germline ends. CDR1 and CDR2 from the germline V gene are MDHEN and SYDVKM.

The rearrangement uses TRBV7-2 and TRBJ1-1; the D gene is possibly TRBD1 (5 bases). Germline assignment: CDR1 SGHTA and CDR2 FQGNSA. This CDR3 region has 15 residues. The V end was cut by 5 bases, the J end by 3 bases, with 16 bases between. The CDR3 protein is CASSRHPGPDTEAFF. For the CDR3, the DNA is TGTGCCAGCAGCCGTCACCCGGGGCCGGACACTGAAGCTTTCTTT.

The chain is built from TRBV7-2 and TRBJ2-2, with D tentatively TRBD2 (6 bases). Germline CDR1 is SGHTA and CDR2 is FQGNSA. The CDR3 consists of 15 residues. V lost 1 base and J lost 4, with 10 bases in between. CDR3 protein: CASSLVGLTTGELFF. The CDR3 DNA follows: TGTGCCAGCAGCTTAGTGGGACTTACCACCGGGGAGCTGTTTTTT.

The V gene is TRBV7-2, the J gene TRBJ1-3; D uncertain. CDR3 size: 13 residues. Trimming shortened V by 3 bases and J by 0 bases, and 3 bases separated the two germline ends. Germline V gene lookup returns CDR1 SGHTA and CDR2 FQGNSA. The CDR3 sequence: CASSFASGNTIYF. CDR3 DNA sequence: TGTGCCAGCAGCTTCGCCTCTGGAAACACCATATATTTT.

J is TRBJ2-4 and V is TRBV5-1; 8 bases align to TRBD1. The germline CDR1 and CDR2 sequences are SGHRS and YFSETQ. CDR3 length equals 15 residues. V was pared by 1 base and J by 2 bases, with 2 bases of the junction left unmatched. The CDR3, as DNA: TGCGCCAGCAGCTTGACAGGGGGAACCAAAAACATTCAGTACTTC. This translates into CASSLTGGTKNIQYF.

The CDR3 sequence is CASSFGSLAGARYF. CDR3 nucleotide sequence: TGTGCCAGCAGTTTCGGATCCCTAGCGGGGGCCCGGTATTTT. This rearrangement joins TRBV7-2 to TRBJ2-3; 10 bases are shared with TRBD2. V shed 6 bases, J shed 14 bases, and the junction held 14 bases outside the gene matches. Germline assignment: CDR1 SGHTA and CDR2 FQGNSA. This CDR3 region has 14 residues.

The chain uses TRBV7-2 and TRBJ2-7; 7 nucleotides align to TRBD2. V lost 6 bases, J lost 2 bases, and 10 bases stayed unmatched. This CDR3 has 15 amino acids. Germline V gene sequence: CDR1 SGHTA, CDR2 FQGNSA. The CDR3: CASSSASGITYEQYF. Here the CDR3 DNA reads TGTGCCAGCAGTTCAGCTAGCGGTATAACCTACGAGCAGTACTTC.

The chain couples TRBV25-1 to TRBJ2-1; D might be TRBD1 (6 bases). Between the trimmed V and J ends, which lost 2 bases and 3 bases, there was a span of 11 bases. CDR1 MGHDK and CDR2 SYGVNS come from the germline V gene. This CDR3 is 15 amino acids long. In DNA, the CDR3 is TGTGCCAGCAGTGAAGGACAGTCAGACTACAATGAGCAGTTCTTC. Its protein is CASSEGQSDYNEQFF.

A few counts support this clone. The gene calls are TRBV5-1 and TRBJ2-2; no clear D. Trimming left V 0 bases short and J 5 bases short, with 11 bases between. Germline V gives CDR1 SGHRS, CDR2 YFSETQ. The CDR3 has 15 residues. In nucleotides, the CDR3 is TGCGCCAGCAGCTTGGGTGCGGCTGGGACCGGGGAGCTGTTTTTT. Translation: CASSLGAAGTGELFF. The full variable domain, in which reference TRBV5-1 and TRBJ2-2 provide the parts outside the CDR3, is KAGVTQTPRYLIKTRGQQVTLSCSPISGHRSVSWYQQTPGQGLQFLFEYFSETQRNKGNFPGRFSGRQFSNSRSEMNVSTLELGDSALYLCASSLGAAGTGELFFGEGSRLTVL.

This clone came up a few times. V and J are TRBV7-3 and TRBJ2-5; TRBD2 aligns across 9 bases. The CDR3 covers 16 residues. V was pared by 5 bases and J by 2 bases, with 9 bases of the junction left unmatched. Germline CDR1 and CDR2: SGHTA and FQGTGA. The CDR3 region is CASSPGALAGQETQYF. CDR3 DNA: TGTGCCAGCAGCCCGGGAGCTCTAGCGGGACAAGAGACCCAGTACTTC.

This clone showed up just a few times. This chain joins TRBV19 and TRBJ1-1, with D maybe TRBD1 (5 bases). The CDR3 contains 14 residues. The germline CDR1 and CDR2 sequences are LNHDA and SQIVND (reference sequence). Trimming stripped 7 bases from V and 6 bases from J, with 18 bases between. For the CDR3, the DNA is TGTGCCAGTAACCGCCAGGGCCCAGTGGCTGAAGCTTTCTTT. Encoded protein: CASNRQGPVAEAFF.